Below are 29 T cell receptor beta chains sequenced from a single sample in a study of CD8 T cells in ankylosing spondylitis. Each CDR3 protein is one row after TCRdb ran MiXCR on the 5' RACE reads. Of under 170,000 distinct CDR3 sequences in the sample, around 42% were seen once. Specimen: synovial fluid, either unsorted or a sorted T cell fraction (not recorded which). These TCRs come from a male donor with ankylosing spondylitis.

The V gene is TRBV29-1, the J gene TRBJ2-7; TRBD1 aligns across 7 bases. The CDR3 length is 14 residues. With V trimmed by 0 bases and J by 4 bases, 6 bases remained unmatched. CDR1 and CDR2 from the germline V gene are SQVTM and ANQGSEA. The chain's CDR3 is CSVEDPPTGYEQYF. CDR3 sequence (DNA): TGCAGCGTTGAAGATCCTCCGACAGGGTACGAGCAGTACTTC.

The CDR3 sequence is CASSHFHAGEETQYF. As DNA, the CDR3 is TGTGCCAGCAGCCACTTCCACGCGGGAGAAGAGACCCAGTACTTC. This chain uses TRBV7-6 with TRBJ2-5; 7 bases fit TRBD2. This CDR3 is built from 15 residues. Germline CDR1 and CDR2: SGHVS and FNYEAQ. The V segment lost 5 bases and the J segment 3 bases; nucleotides outside the gene matches: 9.

This clonotype has just a few counts. This rearrangement joins TRBV12-3 or TRBV12-4 to TRBJ1-5, with D perhaps matching TRBD1 (5 bases). CDR3 length equals 16 residues. With 4 bases removed from V and 1 base from J, the gap between germline ends came to 14 bases. CDR3 sequence reads: CASSSGGSVSNQPQHF. CDR3 sequence (DNA): TGTGCCAGCAGTTCCGGGGGGTCCGTAAGCAATCAGCCCCAGCATTTT.

The gene calls are TRBV12-3 or TRBV12-4 and TRBJ1-1; TRBD1 matches at 10 bases. This CDR3 has 16 residues. Unmatched junction bases numbered 5, after V lost 4 bases and J lost 0 bases. CDR3 residues: CASSSTGGIMNTEAFF. DNA for the CDR3: TGTGCCAGCAGTTCGACAGGGGGCATAATGAACACTGAAGCTTTCTTT.

The chain combines TRBV12-3 or TRBV12-4 with TRBJ2-7; TRBD1 might be the D (6 bases). V was clipped by 2 bases and J by 2 bases, with 19 bases between them. The CDR3 runs to 17 residues. This CDR3 is CASSLTVGTNPPYEQYF. The CDR3 bases are TGTGCCAGCAGTTTAACAGTCGGGACAAACCCCCCCTACGAGCAGTACTTC.

This rearrangement joins TRBV11-2 to TRBJ2-3; possible D gene TRBD2, 6 bases. CDR1 is SGHAT and CDR2 is FQNNGV in the germline V gene. V was trimmed by 4 bases and J by 4 bases, leaving 18 bases between them. The CDR3 runs to 16 residues. The CDR3 nucleotides read TGTGCCAGCAGCTCCGTTCCGGGAGAAGCCCCAGATACGCAGTATTTT. Residues: CASSSVPGEAPDTQYF.

There are many counts of this clonotype. V is TRBV5-1 and J is TRBJ2-1, with a tentative D call TRBD1 (5 bases). CDR1 and CDR2 from the germline V gene are SGHRS and YFSETQ. V gave up 0 bases and J gave up 7 bases, with 8 bases separating them. The CDR3 sequence is 13 residues long. Here the CDR3 DNA reads TGCGCCAGCAGCTTGGTCACAGGTAATGAGCAGTTCTTC. It translates to CASSLVTGNEQFF.

The genes are TRBV12-3 or TRBV12-4 and TRBJ2-1; TRBD2 might be the D (6 bases). Trimming shortened V by 0 bases and J by 0 bases, and 18 bases separated the two germline ends. This CDR3 region has 19 residues. This chain's CDR3 is CASSLADYQPLSSYNEQFF. In DNA, the CDR3 is TGTGCCAGCAGTTTAGCGGACTACCAACCCCTGAGCTCCTACAATGAGCAGTTCTTC.

This clonotype was seen just once. This sequence joins TRBV20-1 and TRBJ1-1, with a tentative D call TRBD1 (6 bases). From germline, CDR1 is DFQATT and CDR2 SNEGSKA (reference sequence). Trimming cost V 1 base and J 3 bases, with 9 bases left between them. The CDR3 runs to 13 residues. This chain's CDR3 is CSARGDKDTEAFF. The CDR3 nucleotides are TGCAGTGCTAGAGGGGACAAGGACACTGAAGCTTTCTTT.

The rearrangement uses TRBV7-7 and TRBJ2-2, with a tentative D call TRBD1 (5 bases). Germline-derived CDR1 and CDR2 are SSHAT and FNYEAQ (reference sequence). The CDR3 is 15 residues long. The germline V and J ends were trimmed by 1 base and 6 bases, with 12 bases remaining between them. CDR3 region: CASSLGAGSAGELFF. CDR3 DNA sequence: TGTGCCAGCAGCTTAGGGGCAGGGTCAGCCGGGGAGCTGTTTTTT.

This clonotype was counted only a few times. A junction end diverges from the germline sequence, so it may reflect a read error. This chain connects TRBV29-1 to TRBJ2-1, with 12 bases aligning to TRBD1. Germline loops: CDR1 SQVTM, CDR2 ANQGSEA. The CDR3 is 13 residues long. The CDR3 DNA follows: TGCAGCGTGGGGGACAGGGGGCTTCGGTATGAGGTCTTC. This encodes CSVGDRGLRYEVF.

The rearrangement links TRBV29-1 to TRBJ2-7; 7 bases line up with TRBD2. V lost 7 bases and J lost 1; bases outside the gene matches: 4. This CDR3 comprises 12 residues. Germline-derived CDR1 and CDR2 are SQVTM and ANQGSEA. CDR3 sequence: CSARESSYEQYF. In nucleotides, the CDR3 is TGCAGCGCGCGGGAGTCGTCCTACGAGCAGTACTTC.

The chain employs TRBV4-1 and TRBJ1-2; D gene uncertain. V was pared by 0 bases and J by 0 bases, with 8 bases between. This CDR3 spans 15 amino acids. The V gene's germline CDR1 is MGHRA and CDR2 YSYEKL. DNA for the CDR3: TGCGCCAGCAGCCAAGATTTTGAACCTAACTATGGCTACACCTTC. Protein product: CASSQDFEPNYGYTF.

The V call is TRBV5-6, the J call TRBJ2-7, with a weak D call TRBD2 (6 bases). Deletions cut 4 bases from V and 4 bases from J, with 21 bases between. Germline loops: CDR1 SGHDT, CDR2 YYEEEE. This CDR3 has 16 amino acids. Here the CDR3 DNA reads TGTGCCAGCAGCCACTCCCATAGGGGACTGGCGTACGAGCAGTACTTC. Translation gives CASSHSHRGLAYEQYF.

This clonotype was picked up a small number of times. J is TRBJ2-3 and V is TRBV28; 9 nucleotides align to TRBD2. J was trimmed by 2 bases and V by 3 bases; bases with no gene match: 6. CDR1 and CDR2 (germline): MDHEN, SYDVKM. The CDR3 is made up of 16 amino acids. The CDR3 is CASSFSSGDNTDTQYF. The CDR3 DNA reads as TGTGCCAGCAGTTTTTCTAGCGGGGACAACACAGATACGCAGTATTTT.

The chain uses TRBV3-1 and TRBJ2-5; a possible D gene is TRBD1 (6 bases). Per the germline V gene, CDR1 is LGHDT and CDR2 is YNNKEL (reference sequence). The CDR3 is 17 residues long. V was pared by 2 bases and J by 4 bases, with 20 bases between. The CDR3 DNA sequence: TGTGCCAGCAGCCAATTCCGACCTCACAGGGCCAGAGAGACCCAGTACTTC. It codes for CASSQFRPHRARETQYF.

The V call is TRBV7-9, the J call TRBJ1-1; the D is unclear. CDR1 is SEHNR and CDR2 is FQNEAQ in the germline V gene (reference sequence). Between the trimmed V and J ends, which lost 0 bases and 1 base, there was a span of 9 bases. The CDR3 runs 15 residues. The CDR3 is CASSLAPVGNTEAFF. As DNA, the CDR3 is TGTGCCAGCAGCTTAGCGCCGGTTGGGAACACTGAAGCTTTCTTT.

The V gene is TRBV12-3 or TRBV12-4, the J gene TRBJ2-1; tentatively, D is TRBD2 (6 bases). The CDR3 runs to 14 residues. V lost 6 bases, J lost 6 bases, and 15 bases lay in between. The CDR3 reads CASSRDFRSNEQFF. The CDR3 bases are TGTGCCAGCAGCCGGGACTTCAGGAGCAATGAGCAGTTCTTC.

The chain carries TRBV28 and TRBJ2-1; 11 bases fit TRBD2. The CDR3 spans 15 residues. Germline V gives CDR1 MDHEN, CDR2 SYDVKM. After removal of 4 bases from V and 6 bases from J, the junction contained 5 bases not matched to a gene. DNA of the CDR3: TGTGCCAGCAGTTCGGGACTAGCGGAGATCAATGAGCAGTTCTTC. Its translation: CASSSGLAEINEQFF.

This clonotype showed up just a few times. V is TRBV29-1 and J is TRBJ2-6; tentatively, D is TRBD1 or TRBD2 (5 bases each). CDR3 size: 18 residues. Germline lookup yields CDR1 SQVTM and CDR2 ANQGSEA. Between the trimmed V and J ends, which lost 2 bases and 4 bases, there was a span of 21 bases. This chain's CDR3 is CSVEILGVQTGGANVLTF. The CDR3 DNA is TGCAGCGTTGAAATTTTAGGGGTGCAAACGGGGGGGGCCAACGTCCTGACTTTC.

The rearrangement links TRBV27 to TRBJ2-1; 11 bases agree with TRBD2. With V trimmed by 1 base and J by 4 bases, 3 bases remained unmatched. The germline V gene has CDR1 MNHEY and CDR2 SMNVEV (reference sequence). The CDR3 loop spans 16 amino acids. The chain's CDR3 is CASSLYGTSGYNEQFF. For the CDR3, the DNA is TGTGCCAGCAGTTTATATGGGACTAGCGGATACAATGAGCAGTTCTTC.

This chain connects TRBV20-1 to TRBJ2-4; the D is unclear. The CDR3 totals 11 residues. The germline CDR1 and CDR2 sequences are DFQATT and SNEGSKA (reference sequence). Trimming cost V 3 bases and J 7 bases, with 7 bases left between them. CDR3 nucleotide sequence: TGCAGTGCTAGCTACTGGAACATTCAGTACTTC. Amino acid sequence: CSASYWNIQYF.

In DNA form, the CDR3 reads TGTGCCAGTAGTTTCCCGAGCCGAGACGGATTCACTGAAGCTTTCTTT. It specifies CASSFPSRDGFTEAFF. The chain is built from TRBV19 and TRBJ1-1; D is unresolved. This CDR3 is 16 amino acids long. The V end lost 5 bases, the J end lost 4 bases, and 20 bases lay between the germline ends. Germline-derived CDR1 and CDR2 are LNHDA and SQIVND (reference sequence).

This rearrangement joins TRBV7-9 to TRBJ1-2; D is unclear. V shed 1 base and J shed 4 bases, with 10 bases lying between them. This CDR3 has 14 amino acids. Germline assignment: CDR1 SEHNR and CDR2 FQNEAQ (reference sequence). The CDR3 DNA reads TGTGCCAGCAGCTTAGGGACGGGAGTCTATGGCTACACCTTC. Translating it yields CASSLGTGVYGYTF.

V is TRBV6-2 or TRBV6-3 and J is TRBJ2-1; D call uncertain. V gave up 5 bases and J gave up 4 bases, with 12 bases separating them. CDR1 is MNHEY and CDR2 is SVGEGT in the germline V gene. The CDR3 totals 14 residues. CDR3 bases: TGTGCCAGCAGTCTATCCGGACCTTACAATGAGCAGTTCTTC. Protein: CASSLSGPYNEQFF.

The sample holds a few counts of this clonotype. The chain has TRBV5-4 and TRBJ2-1; 13 nucleotides line up with TRBD2. Per germline, CDR1 SGHNT and CDR2 YYREEE (reference sequence). Trimming at V came to 4 bases and at J to 7 bases, leaving 5 bases not matched to a gene. This CDR3 is built from 15 residues. The CDR3 DNA reads TGTGCCAGCAGCCTCGGGACTAGCGGGACGAATGAGCAGTTCTTC. It yields the protein CASSLGTSGTNEQFF.

The chain combines TRBV2 with TRBJ2-7, with D hard to call. Germline loops: CDR1 SNHLY, CDR2 FYNNEI. The CDR3 totals 10 residues. The V end lost 10 bases, the J end lost 4 bases, and 8 bases lay between the germline ends. The CDR3: CATGEYEQYF. CDR3 nucleotide sequence: TGTGCCACCGGAGAGTACGAGCAGTACTTC.

V and J are TRBV4-3 and TRBJ1-2; TRBD1 aligns across 7 bases. J gave up 0 bases and V 4 bases, and 5 bases lay outside the gene matches. Germline V gene lookup returns CDR1 LGHNA and CDR2 YSLEER. The CDR3 runs to 15 residues. The CDR3 region is CASSPQGEANYGYTF. DNA of the CDR3: TGCGCCAGCAGCCCTCAGGGGGAGGCTAACTATGGCTACACCTTC.

This clonotype was found many times. The V call is TRBV11-2, the J call TRBJ1-1, with D hard to call. CDR3 length: 12 amino acids. V was trimmed by 5 bases and J by 3 bases, leaving 7 bases between them. Germline CDR1 SGHAT, CDR2 FQNNGV. The CDR3 protein is CASSQWDTEAFF. The CDR3 DNA sequence: TGTGCCAGCAGCCAATGGGACACTGAAGCTTTCTTT.